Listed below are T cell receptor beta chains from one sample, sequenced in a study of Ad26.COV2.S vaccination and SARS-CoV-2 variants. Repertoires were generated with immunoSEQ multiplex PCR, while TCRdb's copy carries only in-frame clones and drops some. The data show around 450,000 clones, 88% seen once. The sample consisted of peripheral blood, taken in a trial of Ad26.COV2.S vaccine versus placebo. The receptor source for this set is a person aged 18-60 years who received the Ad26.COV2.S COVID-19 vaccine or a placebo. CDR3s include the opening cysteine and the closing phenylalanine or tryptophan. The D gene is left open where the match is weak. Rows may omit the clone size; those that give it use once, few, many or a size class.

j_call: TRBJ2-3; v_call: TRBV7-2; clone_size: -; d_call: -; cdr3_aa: CASSLVGDTADTQYF; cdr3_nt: TGTGCCAGCAGCTTAGTGGGGGACACCGCAGATACGCAGTATTTT
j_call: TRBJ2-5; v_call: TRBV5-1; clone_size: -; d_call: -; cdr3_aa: CASRPSRDRLETQYF; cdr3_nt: TGCGCCAGCCGGCCGTCCCGAGACAGACTAGAAACCCAGTACTTC
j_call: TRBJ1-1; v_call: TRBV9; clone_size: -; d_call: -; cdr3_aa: CASSVGGSTEAFF; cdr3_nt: TGTGCCAGCAGCGTAGGAGGGAGCACTGAAGCTTTCTTT
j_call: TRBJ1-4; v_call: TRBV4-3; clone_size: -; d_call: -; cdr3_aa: CASSQDLDGGGEKLFF; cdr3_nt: TGCGCCAGCAGCCAAGACCTTGACGGCGGGGGTGAAAAACTGTTTTTT
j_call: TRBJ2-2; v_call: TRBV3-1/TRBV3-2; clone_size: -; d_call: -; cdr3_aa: CASSLRDLNTGELFF; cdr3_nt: TGTGCCAGCAGCCTCCGGGACCTGAACACCGGGGAGCTGTTTTTT
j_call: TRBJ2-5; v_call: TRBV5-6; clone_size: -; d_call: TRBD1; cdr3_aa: CASSLPTGVQYF; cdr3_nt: TGTGCCAGCAGCCTACCCACAGGGGTCCAGTACTTC
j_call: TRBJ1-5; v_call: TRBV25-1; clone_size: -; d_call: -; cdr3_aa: CASSDGYSNQPQHF; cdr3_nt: TGTGCCAGCAGTGACGGGTATAGCAATCAGCCCCAGCATTTT
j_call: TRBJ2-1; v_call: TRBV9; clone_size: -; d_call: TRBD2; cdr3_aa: CASSVGAITSGEQFF; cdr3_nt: TGTGCCAGCAGCGTAGGAGCCATAACTAGCGGTGAGCAGTTCTTC
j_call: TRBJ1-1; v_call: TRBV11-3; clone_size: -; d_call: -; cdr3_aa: CASSPRSGATTEAFF; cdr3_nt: TGTGCCAGCAGCCCCCGGAGCGGAGCTACCACTGAAGCTTTCTTT
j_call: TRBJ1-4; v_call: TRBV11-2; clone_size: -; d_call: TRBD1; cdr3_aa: CASSQPGGLDEKLFF; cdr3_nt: TGTGCCAGCAGCCAACCAGGGGGGTTGGATGAAAAACTGTTTTTT
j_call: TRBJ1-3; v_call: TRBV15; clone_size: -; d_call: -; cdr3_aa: CATSGGVTIYF; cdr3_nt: TGTGCCACCAGCGGAGGCGTGACCATATATTTT
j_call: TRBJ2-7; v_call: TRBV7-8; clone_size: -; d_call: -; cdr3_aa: CASSLGSRDGYEQYF; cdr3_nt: TGTGCCAGCAGCTTAGGGTCCAGGGACGGCTACGAGCAGTACTTC
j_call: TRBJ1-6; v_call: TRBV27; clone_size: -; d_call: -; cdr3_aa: CASSPPTGTYNSPLHF; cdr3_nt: TGTGCCAGCAGTCCCCCGACAGGCACCTATAATTCACCCCTCCACTTT
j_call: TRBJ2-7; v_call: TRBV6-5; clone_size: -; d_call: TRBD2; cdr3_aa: CASSYWGGSSYEQYF; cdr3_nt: TGTGCCAGCAGTTACTGGGGGGGGAGCTCCTACGAGCAGTACTTC
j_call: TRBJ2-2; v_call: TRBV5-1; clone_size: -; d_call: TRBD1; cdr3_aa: CASSLGLQGAYTGELFF; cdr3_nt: TGCGCCAGCAGCTTGGGACTACAGGGGGCATATACCGGGGAGCTGTTTTTT
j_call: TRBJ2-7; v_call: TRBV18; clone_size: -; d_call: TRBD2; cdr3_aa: CASSPASGGAYEQYF; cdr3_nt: TGTGCCAGCTCACCAGCGAGCGGGGGGGCGTACGAGCAGTACTTC
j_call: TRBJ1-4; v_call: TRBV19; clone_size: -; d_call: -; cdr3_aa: CASDKSPGSVDEKLFF; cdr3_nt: TGTGCCAGCGACAAGTCCCCCGGTTCGGTTGACGAAAAACTGTTTTTT
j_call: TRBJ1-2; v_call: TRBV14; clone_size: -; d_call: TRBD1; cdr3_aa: CASSQGTGIHGYTF; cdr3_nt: TGTGCCAGCAGCCAAGGGACAGGGATCCATGGCTACACCTTC
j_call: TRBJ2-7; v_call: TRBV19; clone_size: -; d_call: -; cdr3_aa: CASSIEPMGAVGNYEQYF; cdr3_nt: TGTGCCAGTAGTATAGAACCCATGGGGGCCGTGGGCAATTACGAGCAGTACTTC
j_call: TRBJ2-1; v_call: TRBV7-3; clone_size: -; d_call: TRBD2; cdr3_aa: CASSLAGENNEQFF; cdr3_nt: TGTGCCAGCAGCTTAGCGGGGGAGAACAATGAGCAGTTCTTC
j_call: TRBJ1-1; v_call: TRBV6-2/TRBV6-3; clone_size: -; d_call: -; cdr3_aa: CASSYRPGTEAFF; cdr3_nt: TGTGCCAGCAGTTACCGTCCGGGCACTGAAGCTTTCTTT
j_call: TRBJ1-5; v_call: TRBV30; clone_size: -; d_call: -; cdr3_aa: CAWSVHAGAARQHF; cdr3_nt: TGTGCCTGGAGTGTACACGCGGGGGCTGCGCGCCAGCATTTT
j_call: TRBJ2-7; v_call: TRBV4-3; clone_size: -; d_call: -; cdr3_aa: CASSQPPPQGHEQYF; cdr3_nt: TGCGCCAGCAGCCAACCCCCCCCACAGGGTCACGAGCAGTACTTC
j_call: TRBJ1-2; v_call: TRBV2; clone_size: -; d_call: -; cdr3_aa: CASSEVKETGYTF; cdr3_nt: TGTGCCAGCAGTGAAGTCAAAGAGACGGGCTACACCTTC
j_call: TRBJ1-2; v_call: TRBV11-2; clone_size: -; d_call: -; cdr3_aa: CASSPQGPNYGYTF; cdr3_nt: TGTGCCAGCAGTCCGCAGGGACCCAACTATGGCTACACCTTC
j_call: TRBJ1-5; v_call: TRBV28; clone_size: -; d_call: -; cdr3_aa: CASSFMVQQPQHF; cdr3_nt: TGTGCCAGCAGTTTTATGGTTCAACAGCCCCAGCATTTT
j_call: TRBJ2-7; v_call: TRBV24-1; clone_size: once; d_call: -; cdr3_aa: CATSDVGSSPLEQYF; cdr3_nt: TGTGCCACCAGCGACGTGGGCTCTTCCCCCCTCGAGCAGTACTTC
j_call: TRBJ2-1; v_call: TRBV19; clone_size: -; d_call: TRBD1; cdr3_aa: CASRQGGHNEQFF; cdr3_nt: TGTGCCAGTAGACAGGGGGGCCACAATGAGCAGTTCTTC
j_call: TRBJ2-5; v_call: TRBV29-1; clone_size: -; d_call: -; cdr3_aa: CSVEGTDQETQYF; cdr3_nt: TGCAGCGTTGAAGGGACAGACCAAGAGACCCAGTACTTC
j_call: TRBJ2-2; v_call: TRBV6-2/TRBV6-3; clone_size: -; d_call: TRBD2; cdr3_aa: CASSVAPGLAANTGELFF; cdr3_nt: TGTGCCAGCAGTGTTGCCCCGGGACTAGCGGCCAACACCGGGGAGCTGTTTTTT
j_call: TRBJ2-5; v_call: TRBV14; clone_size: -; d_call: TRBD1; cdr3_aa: CASSPGTVETQYF; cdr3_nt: TGTGCCAGCAGCCCGGGGACAGTGGAGACCCAGTACTTC
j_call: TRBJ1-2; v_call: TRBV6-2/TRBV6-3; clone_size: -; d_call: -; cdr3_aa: CASSYHPWTVRDNYGYTF; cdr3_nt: TGTGCCAGCAGTTACCATCCTTGGACAGTGCGTGATAACTATGGCTACACCTTC
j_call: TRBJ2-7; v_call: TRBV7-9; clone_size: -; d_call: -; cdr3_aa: CASSFPGRNSYEQYF; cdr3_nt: TGTGCCAGCAGCTTCCCGGGACGGAACTCCTACGAGCAGTACTTC
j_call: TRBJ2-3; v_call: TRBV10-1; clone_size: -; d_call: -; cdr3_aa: CASSRTSSSTDTQYF; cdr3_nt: TGCGCCAGCAGTAGGACATCATCTAGCACAGATACGCAGTATTTT
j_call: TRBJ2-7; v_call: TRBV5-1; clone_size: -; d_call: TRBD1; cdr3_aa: CASSLGQGASYEQYF; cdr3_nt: TGCGCCAGCAGCTTGGGACAGGGGGCTTCCTACGAGCAGTACTTC
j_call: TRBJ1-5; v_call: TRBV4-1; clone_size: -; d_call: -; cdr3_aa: CASSQVSPGAEPQHF; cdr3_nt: TGCGCCAGCAGCCAAGTTAGCCCCGGGGCGGAGCCCCAGCATTTT
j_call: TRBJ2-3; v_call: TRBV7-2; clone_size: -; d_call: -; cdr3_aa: CASSLGPGQRTALYTQYF; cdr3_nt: TGTGCCAGCAGCTTAGGCCCCGGACAGAGGACGGCTTTATATACGCAGTATTTT
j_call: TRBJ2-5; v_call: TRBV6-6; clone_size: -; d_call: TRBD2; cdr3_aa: CASSSGTSGGAETQYF; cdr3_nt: TGTGCCAGCAGTTCCGGGACTAGCGGGGGGGCAGAGACCCAGTACTTC
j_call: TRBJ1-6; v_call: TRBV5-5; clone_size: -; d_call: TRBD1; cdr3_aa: CASSSGQGHNSPLHF; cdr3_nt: TGTGCCAGCAGCTCGGGACAGGGCCACAATTCACCCCTCCACTTT
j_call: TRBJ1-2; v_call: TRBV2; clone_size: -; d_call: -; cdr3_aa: CASSRNYGYTF; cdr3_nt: TGTGCCAGCAGCAGGAACTATGGCTACACCTTC
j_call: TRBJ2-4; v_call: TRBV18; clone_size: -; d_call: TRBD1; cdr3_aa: CASSSQGAGAKNIQYF; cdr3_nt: TGTGCCAGCTCATCACAGGGGGCTGGAGCCAAAAACATTCAGTACTTC
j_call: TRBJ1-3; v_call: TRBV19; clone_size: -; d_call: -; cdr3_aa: CASSPRSSGNTIYF; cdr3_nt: TGTGCCAGTAGTCCCAGGTCCTCTGGAAACACCATATATTTT
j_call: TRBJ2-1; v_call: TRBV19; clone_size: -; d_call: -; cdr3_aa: CASSGGSYNEQFF; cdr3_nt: TGTGCCAGTAGTGGGGGGTCCTACAATGAGCAGTTCTTC
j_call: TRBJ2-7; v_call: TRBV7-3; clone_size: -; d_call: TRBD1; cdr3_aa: CASSLGTGTGEQYF; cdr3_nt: TGTGCCAGCAGCCTCGGGACAGGGACGGGCGAGCAGTACTTC